The present entry profiles one T cell receptor (beta chain) with its context. The data are from a study of blood T cell repertoires in COVID-19. Overall study context: Sources were T cells, B-cell-depleted T cells, or PBMCs; the material itself was cDNA or gDNA.

The germline V and J ends were trimmed by 8 bases and 4 bases, with 12 bases remaining between them. The CDR3 runs 13 residues. In the study's own analysis: Amplification with reference gene primers provided the estimates of nucleated cell counts. Method: immunoSEQ multiplex PCR; TCRdb's copy keeps in-frame clones and lacks some. V and J calls plus clone size are reproduced from that table; the DNA served to infer D and trimming. The data hold 150,000 to 200,000 clones, with more than 70% observed a single time. The V call is TRBV6-7, the J call TRBJ2-4, with D maybe TRBD2 (6 bases). TRBV6-7 is an open reading frame, and its role is uncertain. The source is a man between 60 and 75 years old with acute or convalescent COVID-19. The sequenced sample consisted of peripheral blood. CDR3 nucleotides: TGTGCCAGCTCCACGGGAGATAAAAACATTCAGTACTTC. The encoded protein is CASSTGDKNIQYF.